This TCR beta chain was retrieved from a study of blood T cell repertoires in COVID-19. For the study at large: Sources were T cells, B-cell-depleted T cells, or PBMCs; the material itself was cDNA or gDNA.

The method was immunoSEQ multiplex PCR; TCRdb's version includes in-frame clones alone and lacks a portion of them. The table includes tens of thousands of clones, 75% to 95% detected once. The TCR originated in a woman at least 80 years old with acute or convalescent COVID-19. Sequenced material: peripheral blood.

CDR3 DNA: TGTGCCAGCAGCCAAGCTGCGGGGGAAGAGACCCAGTACTTC. Translation gives CASSQAAGEETQYF. The genes are TRBV3-1 (or the pseudogene TRBV3-2) and TRBJ2-5; 7 positions agree with TRBD2. CDR3 length: 14 amino acids. Germline assignment: CDR1 LGHDT and CDR2 YNNKEL (reference sequence). Trimming cost V 1 base and J 3 bases; bases outside gene matches: 2.